This is a list of T cell receptor beta chains from one sample in a study of blood T cell repertoires in COVID-19. Produced via immunoSEQ multiplex PCR; TCRdb's table is partial and in-frame only. The sample lists about 160,000 clones; approximately 81% were seen once. Sequencing input: peripheral blood. These receptors were collected from a woman aged 50 to 60 with COVID-19, enrolled during active disease. CDR3s include the opening cysteine and the closing phenylalanine or tryptophan.

V gene,CDR3 length,J gene,CDR3 protein
TRBV27,12,TRBJ1-2,CASRANVGRLTF
TRBV5-1,16,TRBJ2-5,CASSLSPSGVSETQYF
TRBV19,16,TRBJ2-3,CASSRLNGGLTDTQYF
TRBV10-3,16,TRBJ1-6,CAISALTTASNSPLHF
TRBV12-5,14,TRBJ1-4,CASGSGSTNEKLFF
TRBV14,11,TRBJ2-5,CASSSFGTQYF
TRBV30,13,TRBJ2-3,CAIDRSSTDTQYF
TRBV11-2,15,TRBJ1-5,CASSPRTGGSQPQHF
TRBV28,12,TRBJ2-7,CASSFGPYEQYF
TRBV7-9,16,TRBJ2-1,CASSFTGTGAFNEQFF
TRBV3-1/TRBV3-2,14,TRBJ1-2,CASSQDPGFRGYTF
TRBV30,13,TRBJ1-3,CAWLQGYGNTIYF
TRBV23-1,16,TRBJ1-6,CASSLRGRLYNSPLHF
TRBV4-1,15,TRBJ2-1,CASSQGQGPRLEQFF